This entry is about one TCR beta chain. It lacks a known antigen. Nothing much larger sits one base from this clone, and base qualities are not available. This sample stems from a study of T cell repertoires in cytomegalovirus infection (dated by TCRdb to about 2019). General notes on the study: Donor HLA type was relevant to the analysis, as public TCR beta signatures indicated carriage of CMV infection together with the matching HLA type. Broader findings and caveats from the paper: Carriers of CMV infection plus the relevant HLA type were discriminated by the cumulative frequency of public TCR beta family members in the study cohort and in an independent approximately 360-donor cohort. In the ex vivo response, HLA-C-restricted CMV-specific TCR beta clonotypes were dominant, and in two of eight donors the single most frequent clonotype came from this HLA-C-restricted group.

TCRdb lists the instrument as Illumina HiSeq 1500. TCRdb itself trimmed the public reads at Q25 with fastp, ran MiXCR and retained productive beta chains. Identical CDR3 proteins give one entry, which carries the most common genes and DNA. In all, the sample holds 150,000 to 200,000 distinct CDR3 sequences, and about 18% of those were seen once. The ten biggest clones cover about 25% of the sample. Counted from cysteine to phenylalanine, this CDR3 has 15 amino acids. Solely the CDR3 DNA is kept, with 45 bases framed from the first base. Trimming costs V 8 bases and J 4 bases, and their ends lie 20 bases apart. Sequences SNHLY (CDR1) and FYNNEI (CDR2) are obtained from the germline V gene.

The sequencing input was CD8+ T cells from PBMCs. The sequence derives from a human donor in good health (CMV status not recorded). Some clones in this sample may be carry-over from other donors' samples. The chain uses TRBV2 and TRBJ2-5; the D gene is possibly TRBD1 or TRBD2, with 5 bases matching each. The DNA sequence is TGTGCCAGCGGGGGAACAGTAGGAAATCGAGAGACCCAGTACTTC. It is translated as CASGGTVGNRETQYF.